This T cell receptor (beta chain) was captured in a study of blood T cell repertoires in COVID-19. CDR3 length: 13 amino acids. Trimming removed 3 bases at V and 7 bases at J, with 12 bases between. Germline loops: CDR1 LGHDT, CDR2 YNNKEL (reference sequence). Participants' reported clinical history set cohort assignment. Symptom resolution, clearance, or two negative PCRs marked the recovered donors of Cohort 3. Authors' analysis steps: Counts of nucleated cells, estimated from reference gene primer amplification, were obtained. Only in-frame clones appear in the TCRdb table, and some are missing; sequencing was by immunoSEQ multiplex PCR. V, J and clone size were drawn from that table, and D and trimming were deduced from the DNA. In the table there are 210,000 or so clones, approximately 84% of which are singletons.

The receptor was derived from a man aged 60 to 69 who had recovered from COVID-19. This chain uses TRBV3-1 (or the pseudogene TRBV3-2) with TRBJ1-1; D ambiguous. The sample comprised PBMCs or T cells enriched from blood (not recorded which). The CDR3 bases are TGTGCCAGCAGCCAGGAACAGCCTCATGAAGCTTTCTTT. The encoded protein is CASSQEQPHEAFF.